This T cell receptor (beta chain) derives from a study of cytomegalovirus exposure and HLA in healthy donors. At the level of the study: Caucasian-associated ancestry cluster membership applied to about 83% of 398 genotyped donors. Study findings and constraints: In a later analysis, productive TCRs from donors in an Asian-associated ancestry cluster reportedly carried fewer N-insertions than the cohort mean.

Though nominally healthy at sampling, donors likely had unrecorded immune exposures. On this clone itself: Its antigen is unknown.

V shed 0 bases and J shed 0 bases, with 15 bases lying between them. The germline V gene encodes CDR1 SGHDN and CDR2 FVKESK. This CDR3 spans 17 amino acids. The PCR ran on 60 Vbeta and 13 Jbeta primers. Data came from immunoSEQ multiplex PCR; TCRdb stores just in-frame clones and leaves some out. The top ten hold approximately 6.4% of the sample, which has 95,000 to 150,000 clones, approximately 8.6% seen once. This chain links TRBV14 with TRBJ2-7; a weak D match, TRBD2 (5 bases). The clonotype originates from a woman aged 40 to 55 in good health and CMV-seropositive. Sequenced input: PBMCs. CDR3 region: CASSQEWGALNSYEQYF. The CDR3 DNA sequence: TGTGCCAGCAGCCAAGAGTGGGGAGCCCTAAACTCCTACGAGCAGTACTTC.